This TCR beta chain is from a study of shared clonotypes between healthy human individuals. General study findings and limits: Generation of non-shared clonotypes was less probable than generation of clonotypes shared by all four donors. Rarefaction demonstrated incomplete sorted-subset sequencing despite large depth.

Some clones are missing from TCRdb's copy, which holds only in-frame ones; the method was immunoSEQ multiplex PCR. The sample has some 2.1 million clones, about 94% seen once; the top ten hold roughly 1%. Details on this clone: Its antigen is currently unknown. This CDR3 is also generated by other DNA sequences in the sample.

The germline CDR1 and CDR2 sequences are SEHNR and FQNEAQ (reference sequence). This CDR3 is built from 13 residues. The V gene lost 5 bases and the J gene lost 4 bases, with 11 bases spanning the gap. Naivety among CD8 cells was defined by CD45RO negativity and positive CCR7 selection, thereby excluding terminally differentiated effector memory CD45RA+ cells. The chain joins TRBV7-9 to TRBJ2-5; D remains unclear. The sample taken for sequencing was naive CD8+ T cells sorted from blood. The receptor was isolated from a man aged 18 to 30 in good health. For the CDR3, the DNA is TGTGCCAGCAGCCCGAGGACGGGAGAGACCCAGTACTTC. It translates to CASSPRTGETQYF.